This entry features one T cell receptor (beta chain) sequence. Its antigen is undetermined. Through a sample-barcoded 5' primer and a J-beta primer mix, a second PCR was run for roughly 6 to 11 cycles. The template-switch adaptor, which had 12 random nucleotides, put a tag on each cDNA molecule. TCRdb ran MiXCR on the 5' RACE reads and lists one entry per CDR3 protein. Of about 830,000 distinct CDR3 sequences listed, roughly 64% were seen once; the top ten hold around 20%. The data belong to a study of blood T cells in healthy people across ages. Study-wide points: Not knowing donor CMV status may have confounded expanded clonotype changes. Versus aged donors, long-lived donors had higher diversity and more naive CD4+ cells.

Donors ranged from 6 to 90 years old and were healthy Caucasians in Russia. CDR3 length: 15 amino acids. Germline V gene sequence: CDR1 LGHDT, CDR2 YNNKEL (reference sequence). J gave up 4 bases and V 3 bases, and 8 bases lay outside the gene matches. V gene TRBV3-1 combines with J gene TRBJ2-5, with 7 bases fitting TRBD1. The origin of this receptor is a man younger than 40 in good health. The sequenced material came from blood. Here the CDR3 DNA reads TGTGCCAGCAGCCAGAGGACAGGTGGATCAGAGACCCAGTACTTC. Translation gives CASSQRTGGSETQYF.